Here is one TCR beta chain with its context. What it binds is unknown. The CDR3 spans 18 residues. Germline lookup yields CDR1 SGDLS and CDR2 YYNGEE. V trimming: 3 bases; J trimming: 2 bases; junction bases outside the gene matches: 8. This sample stems from a study of cytomegalovirus exposure and HLA in healthy donors. The wider study: From about 179 million T cells, an earlier analysis saw around 120 million unique TCR beta sequences. Study observations and caveats: As a later analysis revealed, the rate of TCR association differed by HLA locus, with DRB1 most and HLA-C fewest.

PCR amplification relied on 60 Vbeta primers (plus 13 Jbeta primers). This table comes from immunoSEQ multiplex PCR, and its TCRdb copy is limited to in-frame clones, with some not included. The sample yields 90,000 to 130,000 clones, approximately 70% seen once. This chain links TRBV9 with TRBJ2-3; 14 nucleotides align to TRBD2. The sequence came from a man between 25 and 39 years old in good health and CMV-seropositive. Sequenced material: PBMCs. CDR3 protein: CASSAGTSGGGITDTQYF. CDR3 sequence (DNA): TGTGCCAGCAGCGCTGGGACTAGCGGGGGCGGGATCACAGATACGCAGTATTTT.